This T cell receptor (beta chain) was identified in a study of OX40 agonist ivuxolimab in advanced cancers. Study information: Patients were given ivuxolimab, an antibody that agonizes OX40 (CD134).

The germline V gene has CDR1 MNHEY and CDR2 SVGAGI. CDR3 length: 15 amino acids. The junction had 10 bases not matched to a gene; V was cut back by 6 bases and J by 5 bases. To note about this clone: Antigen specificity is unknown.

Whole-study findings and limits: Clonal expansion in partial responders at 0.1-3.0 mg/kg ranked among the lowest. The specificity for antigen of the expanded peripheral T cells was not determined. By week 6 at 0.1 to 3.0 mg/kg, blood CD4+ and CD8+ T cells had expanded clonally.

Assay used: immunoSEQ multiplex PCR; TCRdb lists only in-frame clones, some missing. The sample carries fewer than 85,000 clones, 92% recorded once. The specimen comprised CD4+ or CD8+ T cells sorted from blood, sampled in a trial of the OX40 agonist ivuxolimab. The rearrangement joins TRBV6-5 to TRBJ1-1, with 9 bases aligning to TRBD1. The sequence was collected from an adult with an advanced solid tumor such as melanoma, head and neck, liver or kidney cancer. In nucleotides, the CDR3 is TGTGCCAGCAGGGGGGTAGGACAGGGGAGGACTGAAGCTTTCTTT. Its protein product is CASRGVGQGRTEAFF.